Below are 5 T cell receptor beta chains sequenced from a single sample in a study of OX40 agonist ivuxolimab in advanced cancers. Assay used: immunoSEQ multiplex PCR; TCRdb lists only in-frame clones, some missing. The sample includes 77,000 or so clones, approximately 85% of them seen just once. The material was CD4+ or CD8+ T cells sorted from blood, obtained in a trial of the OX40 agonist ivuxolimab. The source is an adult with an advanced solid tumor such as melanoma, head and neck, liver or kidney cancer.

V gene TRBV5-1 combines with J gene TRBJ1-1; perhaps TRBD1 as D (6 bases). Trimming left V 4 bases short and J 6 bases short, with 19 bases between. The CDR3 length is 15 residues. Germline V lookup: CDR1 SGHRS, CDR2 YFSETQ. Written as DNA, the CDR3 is TGCGCCAGCAGCCCCACTGGGTACAGGGTATCTGAAGCTTTCTTT. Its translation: CASSPTGYRVSEAFF.

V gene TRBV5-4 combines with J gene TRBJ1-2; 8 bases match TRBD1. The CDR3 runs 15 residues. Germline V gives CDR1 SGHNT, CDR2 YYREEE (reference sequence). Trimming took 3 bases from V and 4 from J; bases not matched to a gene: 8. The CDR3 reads CASSSARQGSYGYTF. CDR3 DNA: TGTGCCAGCAGCTCTGCCAGACAGGGGAGCTATGGCTACACCTTC.

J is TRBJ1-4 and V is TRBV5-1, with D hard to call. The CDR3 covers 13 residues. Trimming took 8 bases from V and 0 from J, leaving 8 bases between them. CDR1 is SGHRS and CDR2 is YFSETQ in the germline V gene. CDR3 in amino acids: CASSGTTNEKLFF. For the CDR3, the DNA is TGCGCCAGTTCCGGGACAACTAATGAAAAACTGTTTTTT.

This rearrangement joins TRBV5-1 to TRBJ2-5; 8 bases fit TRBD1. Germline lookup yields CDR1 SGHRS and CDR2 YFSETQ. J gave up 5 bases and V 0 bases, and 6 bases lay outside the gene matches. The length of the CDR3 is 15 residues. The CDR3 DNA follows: TGCGCCAGCAGCTTGGGGGCAGGGGGCGTGGAGACCCAGTACTTC. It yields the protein CASSLGAGGVETQYF. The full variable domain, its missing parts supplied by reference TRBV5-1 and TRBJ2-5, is KAGVTQTPRYLIKTRGQQVTLSCSPISGHRSVSWYQQTPGQGLQFLFEYFSETQRNKGNFPGRFSGRQFSNSRSEMNVSTLELGDSALYLCASSLGAGGVETQYFGPGTRLLVL.

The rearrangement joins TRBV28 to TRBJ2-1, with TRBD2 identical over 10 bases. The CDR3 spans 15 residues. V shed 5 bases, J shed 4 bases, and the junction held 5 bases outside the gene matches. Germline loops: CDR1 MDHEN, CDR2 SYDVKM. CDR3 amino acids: CASSLQLAGYNEQFF. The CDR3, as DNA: TGTGCCAGCAGTCTGCAACTAGCGGGATACAATGAGCAGTTCTTC.